This TCR beta chain is from a study of cytomegalovirus exposure and HLA in healthy donors. With respect to this clone: Its matching antigen is unknown.

General observations from the study: With DRB1 most and HLA-C fewest, TCR association rates differed between HLA loci in a later analysis.

V shed 0 bases, J shed 0 bases, and the junction held 11 bases outside the gene matches. This CDR3 spans 20 amino acids. In germline, CDR1 is MRHNA, CDR2 SNTAGT. PCR primers comprised 60 Vbeta and 13 Jbeta primers. Assay: immunoSEQ multiplex PCR; the TCRdb copy retains only in-frame clones and omits some. The profile shows fewer than 75,000 clones, around four fifths of them singletons. The clonotype originates from a woman aged 25 to 45 in good health and CMV-seronegative. Material for sequencing was PBMCs. This rearrangement joins TRBV6-4 to TRBJ2-1, with 10 bases matching TRBD2. Here the CDR3 reads CASSDSRRGSGRLSYNEQFF. DNA for the CDR3: TGTGCCAGCAGTGACTCCCGCCGGGGTAGCGGGAGGCTCTCCTACAATGAGCAGTTCTTC.